These 6 T cell receptor beta chains share one sample of origin, sequenced in a study of cytomegalovirus exposure and HLA in healthy donors. With 60 Vbeta and 13 Jbeta primers, the PCR was carried out. Sequenced by immunoSEQ multiplex PCR; TCRdb stores in-frame clones only, minus some. Among 130,000 to 150,000 clones, approximately 9% were seen once, and the ten largest hold around 1.9%. The sample comprised PBMCs. These TCRs come from a male donor in good health and CMV-seronegative.

The V and J genes are TRBV7-2 and TRBJ1-5, with D tentatively TRBD1 (5 bases). Per germline, CDR1 SGHTA and CDR2 FQGNSA. V lost 5 bases to trimming and J lost 7 bases, with 12 bases between them. CDR3 length equals 13 residues. The CDR3 here is CASSQSRGQPQHF. CDR3 sequence (DNA): TGTGCCAGCAGCCAATCGCGGGGGCAGCCCCAGCATTTT.

The chain joins TRBV30 to TRBJ2-7; a possible D gene is TRBD1 (7 bases). The CDR3 covers 13 residues. The germline V gene encodes CDR1 GTSNPN and CDR2 SVGIG (reference sequence). Trimming removed 5 bases from V and 4 bases from J, with 15 bases in between. CDR3 in amino acids: CAWGHQGGYEQYF. CDR3 DNA sequence: TGTGCCTGGGGGCACCAGGGGGGATACGAGCAGTACTTC.

This clone was counted only a few times. The CDR3 DNA reads TGTGCCATCAGTGAGTCGGGGGCTGGGACCTACGAGCAGTACTTC. Encoded protein: CAISESGAGTYEQYF. The chain carries TRBV10-3 and TRBJ2-7, with a weak D call TRBD1 (6 bases). This CDR3 is 15 amino acids long. The V end lost 0 bases, the J end lost 2 bases, and 11 bases lay between the germline ends. CDR1 and CDR2 (germline): ENHRY, SYGVKD.

The chain has TRBV10-3 and TRBJ1-1; TRBD1 matches 8 bases. This CDR3 is built from 15 residues. Germline CDR1 and CDR2: ENHRY and SYGVKD. Trimming at V came to 3 bases and at J to 6 bases, leaving 9 bases not matched to a gene. The DNA of the CDR3 is TGTGCCATCAGTGAACAGGGGGGTGATGTGGCTGAAGCTTTCTTT. This encodes CAISEQGGDVAEAFF.

This clone was recorded a few times. The chain joins TRBV7-9 to TRBJ1-1; no reliable D call. The germline V and J ends were trimmed by 5 bases and 1 base, with 11 bases remaining between them. This CDR3 has 14 amino acids. CDR1 and CDR2 (germline): SEHNR, FQNEAQ (reference sequence). CDR3 region: CASSIPTENTEAFF. CDR3 DNA sequence: TGTGCCAGCAGCATACCCACAGAGAACACTGAAGCTTTCTTT.

This sequence joins TRBV28 and TRBJ2-5; possible D gene TRBD2, 6 bases. V was pared by 5 bases and J by 0 bases, with 16 bases between. CDR3 length: 16 amino acids. Germline-derived CDR1 and CDR2 are MDHEN and SYDVKM. CDR3 sequence: CASSTSRGLYQETQYF. The CDR3 coding sequence is TGTGCCAGCAGTACTAGCCGGGGACTCTACCAAGAGACCCAGTACTTC.